This T cell receptor beta chain comes out of a study of blood T cell repertoires in COVID-19. In the study overall: Acute and convalescent COVID-19 samples came from the United States, Italy and Spain.

The authors' processing: Reference gene primers were amplified, and this amplification served to estimate nucleated cell counts. Profiling relied on immunoSEQ multiplex PCR, and the TCRdb table lists in-frame clones only, not all of them. The V and J calls and clone size come from that table; D and trimming were worked out from the DNA. The sample shows 130,000 to 150,000 clones, roughly nine tenths of them seen only once. Participants came from about two dozen US areas, aged about 18 to 100 years. Researchers sorted participants into cohorts using their self-reported clinical history. Per the germline V gene, CDR1 is LNHNV and CDR2 is YYDKDF (reference sequence). The CDR3 has 18 amino acids. Trimming cost V 0 bases and J 5 bases; bases outside gene matches: 13.

Material for sequencing was PBMCs or T cells enriched from blood (not recorded which). The sequence was collected from a woman between 40 and 50 years old who had been exposed to COVID-19. The rearrangement links TRBV15 to TRBJ1-5, with 7 nucleotides matching TRBD1. The CDR3 is CATSRDLPIRGRHQPQHF. The CDR3 DNA reads TGTGCCACCAGCAGAGATCTTCCGATAAGGGGGCGGCATCAGCCCCAGCATTTT.